Below are 25 T cell receptor beta chains sequenced from a single sample in a study of T cell changes during pregnancy in multiple sclerosis. Assay: immunoSEQ multiplex PCR; the TCRdb copy retains only in-frame clones and omits some. The repertoire includes about 100,000 clones, 85% to 95% of them detected once, and around 0.8% sits in the top ten. The specimen was peripheral blood, collected in the third trimester of pregnancy. These receptors came from a female donor in good health, enrolled as a control in a pregnancy study.

The chain couples TRBV4-1 to TRBJ2-1, with 8 positions matching TRBD2. The CDR3 sequence is 15 residues long. With V trimmed by 0 bases and J by 6 bases, 4 bases remained unmatched. CDR1 is MGHRA, CDR2 YSYEKL, per germline. The CDR3 protein is CASSQDGGRINEQFF. The CDR3, as DNA: TGCGCCAGCAGCCAAGATGGCGGGAGGATCAATGAGCAGTTCTTC.

V gene TRBV29-1 combines with J gene TRBJ1-2; 7 bases agree with TRBD1. The CDR3 loop spans 13 amino acids. V shed 4 bases, J shed 3 bases, and the junction held 5 bases outside the gene matches. CDR1 is SQVTM, CDR2 ANQGSEA, per germline. The CDR3 DNA reads TGCAGCGTTGGACAGGGAAGTCACTATGGCTACACCTTC. Protein sequence: CSVGQGSHYGYTF.

V and J are TRBV5-4 and TRBJ2-2; 7 bases agree with TRBD1. Unmatched junction bases numbered 5, after V lost 0 bases and J lost 3 bases. The CDR3 covers 16 residues. Germline V lookup: CDR1 SGHNT, CDR2 YYREEE (reference sequence). CDR3 amino acids: CASSLVRGRHTGELFF. The DNA for the CDR3 is TGTGCCAGCAGCTTGGTGAGGGGGCGGCACACCGGGGAGCTGTTTTTT. Full variable domain (missing parts from reference TRBV5-4 and TRBJ2-2): ETGVTQSPTHLIKTRGQQVTLRCSSQSGHNTVSWYQQALGQGPQFIFQYYREEENGRGNFPPRFSGLQFPNYSSELNVNALELDDSALYLCASSLVRGRHTGELFFGEGSRLTVL.

The rearrangement uses TRBV6-4 and TRBJ2-3; D ambiguous. Germline V gives CDR1 MRHNA, CDR2 SNTAGT. With 4 bases removed from V and 8 bases from J, the gap between germline ends came to 10 bases. The CDR3 contains 12 residues. CDR3 sequence (DNA): TGTGCCAGCAGTGTTGAGTCGGGTACGCAGTATTTT. It encodes CASSVESGTQYF.

The rearrangement uses TRBV5-4 and TRBJ1-2; TRBD1 might be the D (5 bases). The germline CDR1 and CDR2 sequences are SGHNT and YYREEE (reference sequence). CDR3 length equals 16 residues. V was trimmed by 0 bases and J by 4 bases, leaving 16 bases between them. The CDR3 sequence: CASSLVGVVGGYGYTF. CDR3 DNA sequence: TGTGCCAGCAGCTTGGTCGGTGTGGTGGGGGGCTATGGCTACACCTTC.

The chain joins TRBV18 to TRBJ2-5; D possibly corresponds to TRBD1 (6 bases). The CDR3 loop spans 15 amino acids. Deletions cut 2 bases from V and 4 bases from J, with 14 bases between. Germline V gene data show CDR1 as KGHSH and CDR2 as LQKENI. The CDR3 here is CASSPTGSASETQYF. CDR3 in DNA: TGTGCCAGCTCACCAACAGGGAGCGCCTCAGAGACCCAGTACTTC.

This clone was counted once. The chain combines TRBV7-2 with TRBJ2-5; tentative D call: TRBD1 (6 bases). The length of the CDR3 is 18 residues. In germline, CDR1 is SGHTA, CDR2 FQGNSA. The germline V and J ends were trimmed by 2 bases and 4 bases, with 23 bases remaining between them. The CDR3 sequence: CASSLHTGSSPPRETQYF. For the CDR3, the DNA is TGTGCCAGCAGCTTACATACAGGGAGCTCCCCCCCAAGAGAGACCCAGTACTTC.

This clone was counted once. CDR3 protein: CASTRTGGSYEQYF. The CDR3, as DNA: TGCGCCAGCACCAGGACAGGGGGCTCCTACGAGCAGTACTTC. This chain joins TRBV5-1 and TRBJ2-7, with 10 nucleotides matching TRBD1. CDR3 length: 14 residues. Germline V gene data show CDR1 as SGHRS and CDR2 as YFSETQ. Unmatched junction bases numbered 3, after V lost 6 bases and J lost 0 bases.

The V and J genes are TRBV6-5 and TRBJ1-5; TRBD1 aligns across 7 bases. CDR3 length: 15 residues. V trimming: 2 bases; J trimming: 2 bases; junction bases outside the gene matches: 3. Germline-derived CDR1 and CDR2 are MNHEY and SVGAGI. Here the CDR3 DNA reads TGTGCCAGCAGTTACGGTCAGGGGGGCAATCAGCCCCAGCATTTT. It codes for CASSYGQGGNQPQHF.

In DNA, the CDR3 is TGTGCCAGCAGCCTACGTCCCTCCAGGGGAAACCCCACCGGGGAGCTGTTTTTT. Translated, it gives CASSLRPSRGNPTGELFF. V usage is TRBV7-8 and J usage is TRBJ2-2, with D perhaps matching TRBD1 (6 bases). The CDR3 runs 18 residues. Trimming left V 5 bases short and J 4 bases short, with 23 bases between. Germline V gene lookup returns CDR1 SGHVS and CDR2 FQNEAQ.

J is TRBJ1-1 and V is TRBV7-3, with D perhaps matching TRBD1 (5 bases). CDR3 length: 14 amino acids. Germline V CDR1 and CDR2: SGHTA, FQGTGA. V lost 5 bases to trimming and J lost 4 bases, with 14 bases between them. In DNA, the CDR3 is TGTGCCAGCAGCCCCGAACGGGGGAGCACTGAAGCTTTCTTT. Its protein product is CASSPERGSTEAFF.

V usage is TRBV18 and J usage is TRBJ1-3; no reliable D call. The CDR3 is made up of 16 amino acids. Trimming left V 4 bases short and J 0 bases short, with 13 bases between. The V gene's germline CDR1 is KGHSH and CDR2 LQKENI. CDR3 nucleotide sequence: TGTGCCAGCTCACGTGGGGTGGACTCCTCTGGAAACACCATATATTTT. This sequence encodes CASSRGVDSSGNTIYF.

The rearrangement uses TRBV9 and TRBJ2-2; 11 bases map to TRBD1. The CDR3 extends over 15 amino acids. V lost 5 bases to trimming and J lost 2 bases; unmatched junction nucleotides: 2. Germline V gene lookup returns CDR1 SGDLS and CDR2 YYNGEE. CDR3 region: CASRGQGGNTGELFF. In DNA form, the CDR3 reads TGTGCCAGCAGGGGACAGGGGGGAAACACCGGGGAGCTGTTTTTT.

The chain links TRBV15 to TRBJ2-1, with D unresolved. The CDR3 totals 15 residues. Trimming pared 1 base from V and 4 bases from J, leaving 11 bases between. Germline V CDR1 and CDR2: LNHNV, YYDKDF (reference sequence). The CDR3, as DNA: TGTGCCACCAGCAGAGCGAGCGCGGAATACAATGAGCAGTTCTTC. The encoded protein is CATSRASAEYNEQFF.

CDR3 sequence (DNA): TGTGCCAGCAGCGTAACAGGCTACGAGCAGTACTTC. This translates into CASSVTGYEQYF. The chain carries TRBV9 and TRBJ2-7; maybe TRBD1 (5 bases). The CDR3 runs 12 residues. Germline CDR1 reads SGDLS; CDR2 reads YYNGEE. V lost 1 base and J 3 bases, leaving 5 bases between the germline ends.

The V and J genes are TRBV5-1 and TRBJ2-7, with D tentatively TRBD2 (6 bases). Germline-derived CDR1 and CDR2 are SGHRS and YFSETQ. The CDR3 length is 16 residues. The V end was cut by 0 bases, the J end by 2 bases, with 15 bases between. The CDR3: CASSLGRGSGTYEQYF. CDR3 nucleotide sequence: TGCGCCAGCAGCTTGGGAAGAGGTAGCGGCACCTACGAGCAGTACTTC.

The chain is built from TRBV4-3 and TRBJ1-6; D is uncertain. The CDR3 covers 17 residues. V shed 0 bases and J shed 0 bases, with 9 bases lying between them. Germline lookup yields CDR1 LGHNA and CDR2 YSLEER. CDR3 bases: TGCGCCAGCAGCCAAGATTTGAGAGGCTCCTATAATTCACCCCTCCACTTT. The encoded protein is CASSQDLRGSYNSPLHF.

V is TRBV15 and J is TRBJ1-4, with D possibly matching TRBD1 (6 bases). This CDR3 has 14 amino acids. Germline CDR1 and CDR2: LNHNV and YYDKDF (reference sequence). Trimming stripped 3 bases from V and 6 bases from J, with 11 bases between. DNA for the CDR3: TGTGCCACCAGCAGCACAGGGTCGGATGAAAAACTGTTTTTT. Translating it yields CATSSTGSDEKLFF.

This chain connects TRBV9 to TRBJ2-5; D is unclear. The CDR3 length is 12 residues. CDR1 is SGDLS and CDR2 is YYNGEE in the germline V gene. The V gene lost 3 bases and the J gene lost 0 bases, with 3 bases spanning the gap. The CDR3 bases are TGTGCCAGCAGCGACTACCAAGAGACCCAGTACTTC. Encoded protein: CASSDYQETQYF.

The J gene is TRBJ2-1, the V gene TRBV7-8; no definite D call. Trimming removed 2 bases at V and 10 bases at J, with 15 bases between. This CDR3 has 14 amino acids. Per germline, CDR1 SGHVS and CDR2 FQNEAQ. This chain's CDR3 is CASSLSPPVGEQFF. The CDR3 DNA reads as TGTGCCAGCAGCTTAAGTCCTCCAGTCGGGGAGCAGTTCTTC.

V gene TRBV5-1 combines with J gene TRBJ2-5; 10 bases align to TRBD2. V lost 4 bases, J lost 7 bases, and 13 bases stayed unmatched. The CDR3 spans 16 residues. Germline loops: CDR1 SGHRS, CDR2 YFSETQ. Here the CDR3 reads CASSPEGLAVTGTQYF. DNA of the CDR3: TGCGCCAGCAGCCCAGAAGGACTAGCGGTGACTGGGACCCAGTACTTC.

The chain recombines TRBV6-5 with TRBJ1-1; 7 bases match TRBD1. V gave up 5 bases and J gave up 1 base; unmatched junction bases: 4. Germline V gives CDR1 MNHEY, CDR2 SVGAGI. This CDR3 region has 14 residues. The DNA of the CDR3 is TGTGCCAGCAGTCAAGACAGGGCGAACACTGAAGCTTTCTTT. Protein product: CASSQDRANTEAFF.

The V call is TRBV7-2, the J call TRBJ1-5, with TRBD1 matching 12 bases. CDR3 length: 16 amino acids. Looked up from germline, CDR1 is SGHTA and CDR2 is FQGNSA. V dropped 5 bases and J dropped 5; count of bases not matched to a gene: 7. The CDR3 loop is CASSHAGQGADQPQHF. The CDR3 DNA follows: TGTGCCAGCAGCCACGCGGGACAGGGGGCCGATCAGCCCCAGCATTTT.

This chain connects TRBV6-5 to TRBJ1-4, with D possibly matching TRBD1 (5 bases). The CDR3 runs 15 residues. Germline V lookup: CDR1 MNHEY, CDR2 SVGAGI. The germline V and J ends were trimmed by 2 bases and 9 bases, with 16 bases remaining between them. CDR3 DNA sequence: TGTGCCAGCAGTTACGGGCAGGGCTCGAGTAAAAAACTGTTTTTT. It specifies CASSYGQGSSKKLFF.

This clone appeared a single time. The V call is TRBV7-3, the J call TRBJ2-3, with TRBD1 identical over 8 bases. CDR3 length: 16 amino acids. After removal of 6 bases from V and 0 bases from J, the junction contained 8 bases not matched to a gene. Germline loops: CDR1 SGHTA, CDR2 FQGTGA. The CDR3 DNA sequence: TGTGCCAGCAGTTTACAGGGGGATTTAAGCACAGATACGCAGTATTTT. Its translation: CASSLQGDLSTDTQYF.